The 27 T cell receptor beta chains listed next were all sequenced from one sample in a study of Graves' ophthalmopathy and Graves' hyperthyroidism. RNA transcripts yielded amplified TCR beta CDR3 regions. HTBI-primed first-round RT-PCR preceded second-round multiplex PCR. Using its own MiXCR run on the multiplex PCR reads, TCRdb lists one record per CDR3 protein. Found here are 300,000 to 450,000 distinct CDR3 sequences, about 15% of them singletons; the top ten hold roughly 2.4%. The material sequenced was peripheral blood. The receptors shown here come from an adult woman with stable Graves' hyperthyroidism.

This clonotype was counted at least ten times. CDR3 sequence reads: CASSPGDNNSPLHF. The CDR3 nucleotides are TGCGCCAGCAGCCCAGGGGATAATAATTCACCCCTCCACTTT. V gene TRBV5-1 combines with J gene TRBJ1-6, with D tentatively TRBD1 (6 bases). V shed 4 bases and J shed 5 bases, with 10 bases lying between them. This CDR3 is built from 14 residues. Germline V gene data show CDR1 as SGHRS and CDR2 as YFSETQ.

In this sample, this clonotype turned up many times. The chain is built from TRBV20-1 and TRBJ2-7, with 7 bases that match TRBD1. The CDR3 runs 12 residues. Trimming cost V 3 bases and J 4 bases; bases outside gene matches: 3. Germline V gene sequence: CDR1 DFQATT, CDR2 SNEGSKA (reference sequence). The CDR3 loop is CSASPGGYEQYF. CDR3 nucleotides: TGCAGTGCTAGCCCAGGGGGATACGAGCAGTACTTC.

This clonotype has at least ten counts. V and J are TRBV28 and TRBJ2-7; D possibly matches TRBD1 or TRBD2 (6 bases each). With 6 bases removed from V and 3 bases from J, the gap between germline ends came to 15 bases. CDR3 length equals 14 residues. Germline assignment: CDR1 MDHEN and CDR2 SYDVKM. CDR3 sequence reads: CASSARGQGYEQYF. The DNA for the CDR3 is TGTGCCAGCAGCGCTCGGGGGCAGGGCTACGAGCAGTACTTC.

In regard to this clonotype: A read error may account for a junction end that differs from germline. The V call is TRBV7-2, the J call TRBJ2-4; 9 nucleotides line up with TRBD2. CDR1 and CDR2 (germline): SGHTA, FQGNSA. This CDR3 is 17 amino acids long. Here the CDR3 reads CASSPGGAGGGSSEKFF. DNA for the CDR3: TGTGCCAGCAGCCCGGGGGGAGCGGGAGGAGGTTCCAGTGAGAAGTTCTTC.

This clonotype was counted many times. The rearrangement joins TRBV7-2 to TRBJ2-5, with D possibly TRBD1 on 5 matching bases. Germline V gene sequence: CDR1 SGHTA, CDR2 FQGNSA. The CDR3 is 15 residues long. Deletions cut 1 base from V and 1 base from J, with 10 bases between. The CDR3 DNA reads as TGTGCCAGCAGCTTAGTGCAGGGCCCCCAAGAGACCCAGTACTTC. It is translated as CASSLVQGPQETQYF.

Many counts were recorded for this clonotype. The V and J genes are TRBV6-1 and TRBJ2-7, with 10 bases aligning to TRBD1. CDR1 and CDR2 (germline): MNHNS, SASEGT. This CDR3 contains 15 residues. Trimming removed 7 bases from V and 2 bases from J; junction bases left unmatched: 8. Written as DNA, the CDR3 is TGTGCCAGCACCAAAGGACAGGGGGGGACCTACGAGCAGTACTTC. This codes for CASTKGQGGTYEQYF.

This clonotype was seen at least ten times. The chain is built from TRBV11-2 and TRBJ2-7, with TRBD2 identical over 9 bases. J gave up 3 bases and V 6 bases, and 9 bases lay outside the gene matches. CDR1 SGHAT and CDR2 FQNNGV come from the germline V gene. There are 15 residues in the CDR3. The chain's CDR3 is CASSYSGSIGYEQYF. In DNA, the CDR3 is TGTGCCAGCAGTTATAGCGGGAGTATTGGCTACGAGCAGTACTTC.

In its sample, this clonotype was seen many times. J is TRBJ1-3 and V is TRBV20-1; D uncertain. The CDR3 contains 16 residues. The germline CDR1 and CDR2 sequences are DFQATT and SNEGSKA (reference sequence). V lost 0 bases, J lost 0 bases, and 12 bases lay in between. In DNA form, the CDR3 reads TGCAGTGCTAGAGATTCCGGGTTTCACTCTGGAAACACCATATATTTT. This codes for CSARDSGFHSGNTIYF.

This chain joins TRBV28 and TRBJ2-5; TRBD2 matches 13 bases. Per the germline V gene, CDR1 is MDHEN and CDR2 is SYDVKM. Germline trimming cut 5 bases from V and 0 bases from J; bases unmatched to any gene: 3. This CDR3 comprises 16 residues. The CDR3 DNA follows: TGTGCCAGCAGTCCAACTAGCGGGGGGGACCAAGAGACCCAGTACTTC. Its translation is CASSPTSGGDQETQYF.

This clonotype was observed at least ten times. This chain links TRBV4-3 with TRBJ2-7, with D perhaps assigned TRBD1 or TRBD2 (5 bases each). V dropped 0 bases and J dropped 4 bases, with 19 bases sitting between them. Per the germline V gene, CDR1 is LGHNA and CDR2 is YSLEER. The CDR3 length is 17 residues. In DNA form, the CDR3 reads TGCGCCAGCAGCCAAGATACAGGCAGGGTGGGACCTTACGAGCAGTACTTC. Translation: CASSQDTGRVGPYEQYF.

This clonotype showed up many times. The CDR3 sequence is CASSGPTPFSGRAPAGELFF. The CDR3, as DNA: TGTGCCAGCAGCGGACCAACTCCCTTTAGCGGGAGGGCCCCGGCCGGGGAGCTGTTTTTT. The V gene is TRBV9, the J gene TRBJ2-2; 11 nucleotides agree with TRBD2. Per germline, CDR1 SGDLS and CDR2 YYNGEE. The CDR3 has 20 amino acids. V gave up 3 bases and J gave up 6 bases; unmatched junction bases: 19.

This clonotype was detected ten times or more. The chain combines TRBV29-1 with TRBJ2-7; tentative D call: TRBD1 (5 bases). The CDR3 has 13 amino acids. CDR1 is SQVTM, CDR2 ANQGSEA, per germline. V lost 7 bases, J lost 6 bases, and 19 bases lay in between. The CDR3, as DNA: TGCAGCGCTGGGGTGGCAGGGATCGGCGAGCAGTACTTC. Amino acid sequence: CSAGVAGIGEQYF.

This clonotype appeared many times. The J gene is TRBJ1-6, the V gene TRBV14; 9 nucleotides line up with TRBD1. CDR1 and CDR2 from the germline V gene are SGHDN and FVKESK. The junction had 8 bases not matched to a gene; V was cut back by 4 bases and J by 7 bases. The CDR3 is 16 residues long. CDR3 nucleotide sequence: TGTGCCAGCAGCCCACCGGGACAGGGCTGGAATTCACCCCTCCACTTT. The encoded protein is CASSPPGQGWNSPLHF. Combining the CDR3 with reference TRBV14 and TRBJ1-6 gives the whole variable domain EAGVTQFPSHSVIEKGQTVTLRCDPISGHDNLYWYRRVMGKEIKFLLHFVKESKQDESGMPNNRFLAERTGGTYSTLKVQPAELEDSGVYFCASSPPGQGWNSPLHFGNGTRLTVT.

V and J are TRBV6-1 and TRBJ1-5; tentative D call: TRBD1 (5 bases). Germline assignment: CDR1 MNHNS and CDR2 SASEGT. V lost 8 bases and J 6 bases, leaving 20 bases between the germline ends. The CDR3 spans 15 residues. The CDR3 protein is CASRQPGRASQPQHF. In DNA, the CDR3 is TGTGCCAGCCGTCAACCGGGCAGGGCGAGTCAGCCCCAGCATTTT.

This clonotype was observed a few times. The gene calls are TRBV10-2 and TRBJ2-7, with D perhaps matching TRBD1 or TRBD2 (6 bases each). The V end lost 3 bases, the J end lost 6 bases, and 15 bases lay between the germline ends. The germline V gene encodes CDR1 WSHSY and CDR2 SAAADI. This CDR3 contains 14 residues. The CDR3 loop is CASSELRGRSEQYF. The DNA for the CDR3 is TGCGCCAGCAGTGAACTACGGGGGCGCAGCGAGCAGTACTTC.

This clonotype was seen at least ten times. The rearrangement joins TRBV12-3 or TRBV12-4 to TRBJ2-7, with D unresolved. The CDR3 has 16 amino acids. Trimming pared 2 bases from V and 0 bases from J, leaving 14 bases between. The CDR3 loop reads CASSLSWGTLSYEQYF. Written as DNA, the CDR3 is TGTGCCAGCAGTTTATCCTGGGGTACGCTCTCCTACGAGCAGTACTTC.

This clonotype was picked up many times. V gene TRBV28 combines with J gene TRBJ2-1, with 12 nucleotides matching TRBD2. CDR1 is MDHEN, CDR2 SYDVKM, per germline. V gave up 6 bases and J gave up 6 bases; unmatched junction bases: 6. The CDR3 length is 15 residues. Here the CDR3 reads CASSLAGGPLNEQFF. Here the CDR3 DNA reads TGTGCCAGCAGCCTAGCGGGAGGGCCCCTCAATGAGCAGTTCTTC.

Comment on this clonotype: The junction departs from the called germline gene at one end, perhaps through a read error. The chain couples TRBV6-5 to TRBJ2-7, with D tentatively TRBD1 or TRBD2 (6 bases each). The germline V gene encodes CDR1 MNHEY and CDR2 SVGAGI. The CDR3 covers 15 residues. This CDR3 is CASSYSAGHGYEQHF. The CDR3, as DNA: TGTGCCAGCAGTTACTCCGCGGGACATGGCTACGAGCAGCACTTC.

This clonotype was seen many times. The V call is TRBV7-9, the J call TRBJ1-3, with D possibly matching TRBD1 (6 bases). Trimming pared 5 bases from V and 1 base from J, leaving 12 bases between. This CDR3 is built from 15 residues. Germline CDR1 is SEHNR and CDR2 is FQNEAQ (reference sequence). The CDR3 is CASSPTRGSGNTIYF. Written as DNA, the CDR3 is TGTGCCAGCAGCCCTACCAGGGGATCTGGAAACACCATATATTTT.

This clonotype showed up many times. A much bigger clone sits one base away, suggesting this may be a read error. V gene TRBV28 combines with J gene TRBJ1-1, with D unresolved. With 3 bases removed from V and 10 bases from J, the gap between germline ends came to 9 bases. This CDR3 region has 11 residues. The germline gives CDR1 MDHEN, CDR2 SYDVKM. This CDR3 reads CASSFRGGAFF. The CDR3 bases are TGTGCCAGCAGTTTCAGAGGAGGAGCTTTCTTT.

This clonotype was found many times. The V gene is TRBV7-2, the J gene TRBJ2-7; 7 nucleotides align to TRBD1. This CDR3 contains 16 residues. Germline lookup yields CDR1 SGHTA and CDR2 FQGNSA. V was pared by 1 base and J by 0 bases, with 6 bases of the junction left unmatched. DNA for the CDR3: TGTGCCAGCAGCTTAGTAACAGGGGTGAACTCCTACGAGCAGTACTTC. It translates to CASSLVTGVNSYEQYF. Combining the CDR3 with reference TRBV7-2 and TRBJ2-7 gives the whole variable domain GAGVSQSPSNKVTEKGKDVELRCDPISGHTALYWYRQSLGQGLEFLIYFQGNSAPDKSGLPSDRFSAERTGGSVSTLTIQRTQQEDSAVYLCASSLVTGVNSYEQYFGPGTRLTVT.

This clonotype was seen at least ten times. The rearrangement links TRBV6-2 or TRBV6-3 to TRBJ1-5, with a weak D call TRBD1 (5 bases). This CDR3 has 17 residues. Per germline, CDR1 MNHEY and CDR2 SVGEGT. Trimming left V 0 bases short and J 1 base short, with 13 bases between. The CDR3 protein is CASSYSKKWGSNQPQHF. In nucleotides, the CDR3 is TGTGCCAGCAGTTACTCGAAAAAGTGGGGGAGCAATCAGCCCCAGCATTTT.

Of note for this clonotype: The germline gene is not matched at one end of the junction; a read error may be the cause. This chain connects TRBV12-3 or TRBV12-4 to TRBJ1-5; D gene uncertain. CDR3 size: 15 residues. The CDR3 sequence: CASSLGSIVNQPQHF. In DNA form, the CDR3 reads TGTGCCAGCAGTTTAGGAAGCATCGTGAATCAGCCGCAGCATTTT.

This clonotype appeared many times. The chain carries TRBV7-9 and TRBJ2-5; TRBD2 matches at 8 bases. This CDR3 spans 15 amino acids. With 3 bases clipped from V and 3 bases from J, the junction kept 6 bases outside the gene matches. CDR1 and CDR2 (germline): SEHNR, FQNEAQ (reference sequence). As DNA, the CDR3 is TGTGCCAGCAGCTTTCCGGCGGGGGGCGAAGAGACCCAGTACTTC. As protein: CASSFPAGGEETQYF.

This clonotype was picked up many times. The chain has TRBV2 and TRBJ2-7, with D possibly TRBD1 on 6 matching bases. V gave up 5 bases and J gave up 2 bases, with 22 bases separating them. The CDR3 is 17 residues long. Germline V CDR1 and CDR2: SNHLY, FYNNEI. The CDR3 DNA reads TGTGCCAGCAGTCCCGGGACACGGATTCCTAGAGCCTACGAGCAGTACTTC. Amino acids: CASSPGTRIPRAYEQYF.

The table lists this clonotype with many counts. This chain joins TRBV27 and TRBJ2-7; TRBD2 matches at 12 bases. The length of the CDR3 is 19 residues. Unmatched junction bases numbered 19, after V lost 5 bases and J lost 5 bases. CDR1 and CDR2 (germline): MNHEY, SMNVEV (reference sequence). This chain's CDR3 is CASSGLRLASGRVHHEQYF. For the CDR3, the DNA is TGTGCCAGCAGTGGCCTCCGTTTGGCTAGCGGGAGGGTACACCACGAGCAGTACTTC.

This clonotype showed up just a few times. The chain is built from TRBV5-1 and TRBJ2-7; no definite D call. This CDR3 is built from 15 residues. The V and J ends lost 0 bases and 6 bases respectively, with 16 bases between them. Germline CDR1 reads SGHRS; CDR2 reads YFSETQ. This CDR3 reads CASSLAGPPASEQYF. DNA of the CDR3: TGCGCCAGCAGCTTGGCAGGACCGCCTGCTTCCGAGCAGTACTTC.